This T cell receptor (beta chain) comes out of a study of T cells in Graves' hyperthyroidism and ophthalmopathy. The CDR3 totals 15 residues. The germline V gene has CDR1 SGHTA and CDR2 FQGNSA. V trimming: 2 bases; J trimming: 5 bases; junction bases outside the gene matches: 2. Many counts were recorded for this clonotype. Its antigen is still unknown. General observations from the study: Blood also showed most of the thyroid clonotypes that were expanded above 0.001.

RNA transcripts served as the template for amplifying TCR beta CDR3 regions. RT-PCR in the first round (using the HTBI primer set) targeted the TCR CDR3. TCRdb used MiXCR to reprocess the multiplex PCR reads, holding one entry per CDR3 protein. The data hold approximately 200,000 distinct CDR3 sequences, with approximately 16% observed a single time. Material: blood. The chain has TRBV7-2 and TRBJ2-3; 12 positions agree with TRBD2. The sequence came from a man in his forties with Graves' hyperthyroidism. This CDR3 is CASSLLAGGRDTQYF. CDR3 DNA: TGTGCCAGCAGCTTACTAGCGGGGGGGAGAGATACGCAGTATTTT.